The TCR beta chain described here comes from a study of cytomegalovirus exposure and HLA in healthy donors. The study, taken as a whole, reports: A few chains tied to CMV proved CMV antigen-specific in vitro. A previous analysis found most TCR beta V segments productive roughly 87% or roughly 30% of the time. Listed as cytomegalovirus-associated were around 160 TCR beta chains.

Germline values: CDR1 MNHEY, CDR2 SMNVEV (reference sequence). V was cut by 7 bases and J by 0 bases, with 15 bases left in between. The CDR3 consists of 16 residues. The PCR contained 60 Vbeta and 13 Jbeta primers. The repertoire was sequenced with immunoSEQ multiplex PCR; TCRdb's copy has only in-frame clones and lacks some. The sample has about 200,000 clones, more than 75% seen once. Of note for this clone: Its antigen is as yet unknown.

Sequencing was carried out using PBMCs. The TCR comes from a woman aged 45-59 years in good health and CMV-seropositive. The chain employs TRBV27 and TRBJ2-2, with D possibly TRBD2 on 5 matching bases. The CDR3 region has the DNA TGTGCCAGCACTTACGCGGGTCGGCCGAACACCGGGGAGCTGTTTTTT. This codes for CASTYAGRPNTGELFF.